The 9 T cell receptor beta chains below were found in one sample sequenced in a study of blood T cell repertoires in COVID-19. Only in-frame clones appear in the TCRdb table, and some are missing; sequencing was by immunoSEQ multiplex PCR. The sample lists 150,000 to 200,000 clones; around 74% were seen once. Sequencing was carried out using peripheral blood. Receptors were obtained from a woman aged 80 or over with acute or convalescent COVID-19.

The chain combines TRBV5-5 with TRBJ1-1, with 12 nucleotides matching TRBD1. Germline V gene lookup returns CDR1 SGHKS and CDR2 YYEKEE (reference sequence). The CDR3 has 14 amino acids. The junction had 5 bases not matched to a gene; V was cut back by 5 bases and J by 6 bases. The CDR3 coding sequence is TGTGCCAGCAGGGGGACAGGGGGCTTCTCTGAAGCTTTCTTT. This encodes CASRGTGGFSEAFF. Complete variable domain (other parts from reference TRBV5-5 and TRBJ1-1): DAGVTQSPTHLIKTRGQQVTLRCSPISGHKSVSWYQQVLGQGPQFIFQYYEKEERGRGNFPDRFSARQFPNYSSELNVNALLLGDSALYLCASRGTGGFSEAFFGQGTRLTVV.

For this clone: This specimen includes other DNA sequences encoding the same CDR3. The chain employs TRBV9 and TRBJ1-5; 7 bases map to TRBD1. The CDR3 runs to 14 residues. Germline V CDR1 and CDR2: SGDLS, YYNGEE. J gave up 3 bases and V 3 bases, and 3 bases lay outside the gene matches. The CDR3 protein is CASSATGDNQPQHF. DNA of the CDR3: TGTGCCAGCAGCGCCACAGGGGACAATCAGCCCCAGCATTTT.

The chain uses TRBV7-3 and TRBJ2-1; 15 bases agree with TRBD2. The CDR3 is 17 residues long. Germline trimming cut 5 bases from V and 9 bases from J; bases unmatched to any gene: 11. Looked up from germline, CDR1 is SGHTA and CDR2 is FQGTGA. CDR3 region: CASSPSGLAGGVGEQFF. CDR3 bases: TGTGCCAGCAGCCCATCTGGACTAGCGGGAGGGGTCGGTGAGCAGTTCTTC.

The rearrangement joins TRBV5-1 to TRBJ1-1; TRBD1 is a possible D gene (6 bases). The CDR3 consists of 14 residues. Germline CDR1 and CDR2: SGHRS and YFSETQ. Trimming took off 0 bases at V and 2 bases at J, with 8 bases between the two ends. CDR3 in amino acids: CASSLDRVNTEAFF. The DNA for the CDR3 is TGCGCCAGCAGCTTGGACAGGGTAAACACTGAAGCTTTCTTT.

The V and J genes are TRBV21-1 and TRBJ1-2; TRBD1, the D gene given by the table, was not confirmed from the DNA. TRBV21-1 is recorded as a pseudogene. This CDR3 region has 16 residues. For the CDR3, the DNA is TGTGCCAGCAGCAAATTGGGCGGACAGGGTAACTATGGCTACACCTTC. As protein: CASSKLGGQGNYGYTF.

J is TRBJ2-1 and V is TRBV11-2, with a possible D match to TRBD2 (6 bases). V shed 3 bases and J shed 8 bases, with 11 bases lying between them. The CDR3 runs 13 residues. Germline V CDR1 and CDR2: SGHAT, FQNNGV. CDR3 amino acids: CASSFLARHEQFF. Written as DNA, the CDR3 is TGTGCCAGCAGCTTTCTAGCGCGGCATGAGCAGTTCTTC.

The V and J genes are TRBV15 and TRBJ2-3; 7 nucleotides align to TRBD2. Trimming took 8 bases from V and 2 from J; bases not matched to a gene: 4. CDR3 length equals 13 residues. Germline CDR1 and CDR2: LNHNV and YYDKDF (reference sequence). The CDR3 coding sequence is TGTGCCACCGCGGGAGTAGTCACAGATACGCAGTATTTT. Its protein product is CATAGVVTDTQYF.

The chain joins TRBV9 to TRBJ2-2; tentative D call: TRBD2 (6 bases). With 1 base removed from V and 5 bases from J, the gap between germline ends came to 12 bases. The germline gives CDR1 SGDLS, CDR2 YYNGEE. The CDR3 contains 15 residues. The CDR3 bases are TGTGCCAGCAGCGTAACTAGCCTTGTGACCGGGGAGCTGTTTTTT. Translating it yields CASSVTSLVTGELFF.

CDR3: CASSRGGAEQFF. Here the CDR3 DNA reads TGTGCCAGCAGCCGAGGGGGGGCTGAGCAGTTCTTC. V gene TRBV7-9 combines with J gene TRBJ2-1; TRBD2 is a possible D gene (7 bases). From germline, CDR1 is SEHNR and CDR2 FQNEAQ (reference sequence). This CDR3 has 12 amino acids. Trimming took 5 bases from V and 9 from J, leaving 11 bases between them.